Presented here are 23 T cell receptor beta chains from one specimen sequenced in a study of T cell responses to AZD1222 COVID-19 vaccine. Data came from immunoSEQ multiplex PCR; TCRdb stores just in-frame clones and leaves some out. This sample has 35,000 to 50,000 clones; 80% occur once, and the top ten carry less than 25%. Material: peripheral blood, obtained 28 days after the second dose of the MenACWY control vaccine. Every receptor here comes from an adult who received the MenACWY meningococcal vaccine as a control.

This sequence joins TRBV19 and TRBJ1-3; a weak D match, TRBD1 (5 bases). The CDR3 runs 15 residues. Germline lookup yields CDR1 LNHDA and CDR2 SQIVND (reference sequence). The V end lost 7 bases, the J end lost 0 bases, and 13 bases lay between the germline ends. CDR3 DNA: TGTGCCAGTACCCGTGGGACGGCCTCTGGAAACACCATATATTTT. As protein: CASTRGTASGNTIYF. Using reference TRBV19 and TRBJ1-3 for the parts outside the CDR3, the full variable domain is DGGITQSPKYLFRKEGQNVTLSCEQNLNHDAMYWYRQDPGQGLRLIYYSQIVNDFQKGDIAEGYSVSREKKESFPLTVTSAQKNPTAFYLCASTRGTASGNTIYFGEGSWLTVV.

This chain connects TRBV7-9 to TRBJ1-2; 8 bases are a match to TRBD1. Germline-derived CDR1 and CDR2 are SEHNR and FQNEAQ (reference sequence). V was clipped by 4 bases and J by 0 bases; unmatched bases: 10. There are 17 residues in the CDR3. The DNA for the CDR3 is TGTGCCAGCAGCTCCTCGCACCCAGGGGGCGCTAACTATGGCTACACCTTC. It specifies CASSSSHPGGANYGYTF.

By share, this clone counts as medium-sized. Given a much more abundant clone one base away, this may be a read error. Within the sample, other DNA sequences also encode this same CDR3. The CDR3 reads CASSSRGGAGGELFF. CDR3 in DNA: TGTGCCAGCAGCTCCCGGGGGGGGGCGGGCGGGGAGCTGTTTTTT. This chain links TRBV3-1 (or the pseudogene TRBV3-2) with TRBJ2-2, with 8 bases identical to TRBD2. From germline, CDR1 is LGHDT and CDR2 YNNKEL (reference sequence). Losses at the gene ends were 5 bases for V and 7 bases for J; bases not matched to a gene: 9. The length of the CDR3 is 15 residues.

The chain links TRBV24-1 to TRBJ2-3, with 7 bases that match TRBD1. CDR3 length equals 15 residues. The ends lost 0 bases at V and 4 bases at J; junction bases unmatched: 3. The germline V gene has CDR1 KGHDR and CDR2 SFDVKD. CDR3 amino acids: CATSDLRQGPDTQYF. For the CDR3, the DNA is TGTGCCACCAGTGATTTGAGACAGGGTCCAGATACGCAGTATTTT.

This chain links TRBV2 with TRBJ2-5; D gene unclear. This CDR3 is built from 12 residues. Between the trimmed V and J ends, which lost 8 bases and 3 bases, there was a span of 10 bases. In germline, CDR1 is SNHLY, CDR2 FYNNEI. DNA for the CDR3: TGTGCCAGCGGCCCAGAGGAAGAGACCCAGTACTTC. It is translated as CASGPEEETQYF.

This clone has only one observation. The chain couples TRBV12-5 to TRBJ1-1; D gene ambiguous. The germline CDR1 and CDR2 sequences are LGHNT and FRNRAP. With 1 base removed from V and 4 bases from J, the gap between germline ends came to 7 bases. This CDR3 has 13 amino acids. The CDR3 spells CASGLGGSTEAFF. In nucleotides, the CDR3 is TGTGCTAGTGGTTTGGGAGGGAGCACTGAAGCTTTCTTT.

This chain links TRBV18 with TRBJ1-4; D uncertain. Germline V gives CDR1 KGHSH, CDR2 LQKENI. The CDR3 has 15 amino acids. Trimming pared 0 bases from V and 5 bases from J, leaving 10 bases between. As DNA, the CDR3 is TGTGCCAGCTCACCACCGGGTCGAACGAATGAAAAACTGTTTTTT. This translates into CASSPPGRTNEKLFF.

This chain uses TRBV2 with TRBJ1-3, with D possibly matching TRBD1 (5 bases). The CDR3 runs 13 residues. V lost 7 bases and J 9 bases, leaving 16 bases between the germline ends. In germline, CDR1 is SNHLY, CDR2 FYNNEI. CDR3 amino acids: CASTNPGGGTIYF. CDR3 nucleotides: TGTGCCAGCACCAACCCGGGGGGAGGCACCATATATTTT.

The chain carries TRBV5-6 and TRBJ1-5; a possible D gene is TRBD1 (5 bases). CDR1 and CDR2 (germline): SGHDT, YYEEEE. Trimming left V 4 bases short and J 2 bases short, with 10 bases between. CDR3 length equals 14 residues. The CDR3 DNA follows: TGTGCCAGCAGCCGGAAGGGGCGCAATCAGCCCCAGCATTTT. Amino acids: CASSRKGRNQPQHF.

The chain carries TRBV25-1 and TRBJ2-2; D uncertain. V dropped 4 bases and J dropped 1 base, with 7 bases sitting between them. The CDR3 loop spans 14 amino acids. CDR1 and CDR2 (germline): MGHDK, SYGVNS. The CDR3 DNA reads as TGTGCCAGCAGTGGTCTGGGGAACACCGGGGAGCTGTTTTTT. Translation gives CASSGLGNTGELFF.

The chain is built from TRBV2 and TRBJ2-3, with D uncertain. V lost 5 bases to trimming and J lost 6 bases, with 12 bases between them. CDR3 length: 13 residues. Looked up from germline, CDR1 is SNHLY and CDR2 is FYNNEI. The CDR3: CASSTPAWDTQYF. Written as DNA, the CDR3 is TGTGCCAGCAGTACCCCTGCATGGGATACGCAGTATTTT.

CDR3 coding DNA: TGTGCCAGCAGCCCGACAGGGGGGATCTCCTACGAGCAGTACTTC. Translated, it gives CASSPTGGISYEQYF. The V and J genes are TRBV9 and TRBJ2-7; 9 nucleotides match TRBD1. Germline V gene data show CDR1 as SGDLS and CDR2 as YYNGEE. Trimming removed 4 bases from V and 0 bases from J; junction bases left unmatched: 5. CDR3 length: 15 amino acids.

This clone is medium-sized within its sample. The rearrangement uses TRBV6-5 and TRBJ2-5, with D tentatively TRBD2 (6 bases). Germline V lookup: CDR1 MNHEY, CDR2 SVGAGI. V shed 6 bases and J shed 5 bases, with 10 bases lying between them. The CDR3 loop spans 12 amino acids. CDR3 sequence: CASRAGRETQYF. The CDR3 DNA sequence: TGTGCCAGCAGAGCTGGGAGGGAGACCCAGTACTTC.

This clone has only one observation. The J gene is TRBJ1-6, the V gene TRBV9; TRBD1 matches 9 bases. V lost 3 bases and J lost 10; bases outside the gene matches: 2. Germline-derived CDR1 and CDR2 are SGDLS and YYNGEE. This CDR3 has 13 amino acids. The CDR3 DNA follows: TGTGCCAGCAGCGCGACAGGGGGGTCACCCCTCCACTTT. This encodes CASSATGGSPLHF.

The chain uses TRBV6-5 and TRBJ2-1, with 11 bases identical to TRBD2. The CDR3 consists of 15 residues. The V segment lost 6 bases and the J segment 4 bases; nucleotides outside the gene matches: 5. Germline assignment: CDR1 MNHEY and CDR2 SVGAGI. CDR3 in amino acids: CASSPGTSGYNEQFF. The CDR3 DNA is TGTGCCAGCAGCCCCGGGACTAGCGGATACAATGAGCAGTTCTTC.

The CDR3 sequence: CASSPPGQGLIYTF. CDR3 DNA sequence: TGTGCCAGCAGCCCCCCGGGACAGGGCTTAATCTACACCTTC. The gene calls are TRBV7-9 and TRBJ1-2, with TRBD1 identical over 9 bases. V shed 5 bases and J 10 bases; nucleotides not matched to a gene: 11. The germline V gene encodes CDR1 SEHNR and CDR2 FQNEAQ (reference sequence). The CDR3 covers 14 residues. The whole variable domain, remainder taken from reference TRBV7-9 and TRBJ1-2, is DTGVSQNPRHKITKRGQNVTFRCDPISEHNRLYWYRQTLGQGPEFLTYFQNEAQLEKSRLLSDRFSAERPKGSFSTLEIQRTEQGDSAMYLCASSPPGQGLIYTFGSGTRLTVV.

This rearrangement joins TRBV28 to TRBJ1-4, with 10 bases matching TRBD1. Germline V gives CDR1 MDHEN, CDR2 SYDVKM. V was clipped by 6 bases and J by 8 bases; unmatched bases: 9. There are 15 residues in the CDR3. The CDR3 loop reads CASSDGGTGEEKLFF. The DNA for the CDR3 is TGTGCCAGCAGCGACGGGGGGACAGGGGAGGAAAAACTGTTTTTT.

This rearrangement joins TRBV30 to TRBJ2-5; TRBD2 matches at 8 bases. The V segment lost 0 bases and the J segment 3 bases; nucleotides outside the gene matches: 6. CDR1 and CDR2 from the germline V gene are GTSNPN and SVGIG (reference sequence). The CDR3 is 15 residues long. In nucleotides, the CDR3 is TGTGCCTGGAGTGTGGGTGTTAGCGGGGAAGAGACCCAGTACTTC. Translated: CAWSVGVSGEETQYF.

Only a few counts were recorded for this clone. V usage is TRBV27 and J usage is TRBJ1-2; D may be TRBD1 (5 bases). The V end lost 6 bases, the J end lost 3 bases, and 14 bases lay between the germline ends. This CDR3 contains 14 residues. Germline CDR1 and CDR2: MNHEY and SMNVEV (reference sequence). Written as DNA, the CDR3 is TGTGCCAGCAGCCTAATGGGGACCGACTATGGCTACACCTTC. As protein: CASSLMGTDYGYTF.

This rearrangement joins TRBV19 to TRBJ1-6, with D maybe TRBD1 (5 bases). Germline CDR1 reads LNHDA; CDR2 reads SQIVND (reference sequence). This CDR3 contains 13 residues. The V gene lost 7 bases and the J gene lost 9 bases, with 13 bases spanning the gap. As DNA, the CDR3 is TGTGCCAGTACCGTGGTGGGGGGTTCACCCCTCCACTTT. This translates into CASTVVGGSPLHF.

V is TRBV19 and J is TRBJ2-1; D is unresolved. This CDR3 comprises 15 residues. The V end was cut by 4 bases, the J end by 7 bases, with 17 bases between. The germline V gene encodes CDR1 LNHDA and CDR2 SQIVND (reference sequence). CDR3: CASSSPFTLRNEQFF. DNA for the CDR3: TGTGCCAGTAGTAGCCCCTTTACTCTCAGAAATGAGCAGTTCTTC.

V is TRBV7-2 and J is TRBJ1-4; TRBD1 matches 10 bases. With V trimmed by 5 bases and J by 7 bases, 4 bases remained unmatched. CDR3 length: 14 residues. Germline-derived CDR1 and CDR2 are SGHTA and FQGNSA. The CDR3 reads CASSKDRGSEKLFF. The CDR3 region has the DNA TGTGCCAGCAGCAAGGACAGGGGGAGTGAAAAACTGTTTTTT.

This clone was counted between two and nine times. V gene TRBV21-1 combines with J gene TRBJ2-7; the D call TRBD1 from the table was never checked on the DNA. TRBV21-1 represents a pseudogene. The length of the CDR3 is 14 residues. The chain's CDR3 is CASSKDRGQGRQYV. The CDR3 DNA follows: TGTGCCAGCAGCAAAGACCGGGGACAGGGGAGACAGTACGTC.